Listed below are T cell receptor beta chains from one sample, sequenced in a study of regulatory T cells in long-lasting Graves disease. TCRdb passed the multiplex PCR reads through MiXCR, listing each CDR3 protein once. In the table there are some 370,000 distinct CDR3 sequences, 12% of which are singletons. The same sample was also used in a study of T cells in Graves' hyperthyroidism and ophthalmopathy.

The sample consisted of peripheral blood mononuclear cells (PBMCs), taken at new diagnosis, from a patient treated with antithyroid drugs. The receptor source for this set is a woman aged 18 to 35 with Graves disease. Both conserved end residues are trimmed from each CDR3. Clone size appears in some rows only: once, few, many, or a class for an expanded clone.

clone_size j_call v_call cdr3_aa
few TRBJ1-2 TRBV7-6 ASSTPGQALIWYGYT
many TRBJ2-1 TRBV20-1 SARTGGRDYNEQF
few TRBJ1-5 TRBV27 ASRSGRTGGGQPQH
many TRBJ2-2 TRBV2 ASSEALLTGELF
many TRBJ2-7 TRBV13 ASSSFGGGDEQY
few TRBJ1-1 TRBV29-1 SVVGVMNTEAF
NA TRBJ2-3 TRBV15 ATSRTEDTQY
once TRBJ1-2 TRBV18 ASSSAGVNYGYT
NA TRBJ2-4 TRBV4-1 ASSPRELAKNIQY
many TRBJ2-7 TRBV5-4 ASSLEGTGRYEQY
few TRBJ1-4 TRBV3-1 ASSREPTNEKLF
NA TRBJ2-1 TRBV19 ASSGPGLANEQF
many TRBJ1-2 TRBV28 ASSKDRVVAFYGYT
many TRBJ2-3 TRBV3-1 ASSQLLDTQY
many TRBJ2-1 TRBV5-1 ASSLGPSSYNEQF
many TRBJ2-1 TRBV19 ASRSSLVDEQF
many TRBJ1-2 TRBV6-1 ASRGQGAHYGYT
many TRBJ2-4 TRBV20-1 SARGYQRKPPKNIQY
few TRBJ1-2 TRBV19 ASSPGGQGDYGYT
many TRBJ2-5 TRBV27 ASSLNRVPQETQY
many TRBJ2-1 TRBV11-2 ASSRGGAAYNEQF
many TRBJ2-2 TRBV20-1 SASWPGLAVTGELF
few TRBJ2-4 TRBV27 ASSSKYALTPDL
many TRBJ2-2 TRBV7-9 ASSRMDRDTGELF
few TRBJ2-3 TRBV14 ASSRKGGSRPTDTQY
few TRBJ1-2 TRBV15 ATSRVDGFNYGYT
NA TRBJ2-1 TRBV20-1 SAEGTSAYVYNEQF
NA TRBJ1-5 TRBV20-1 SASNRAHQPQH
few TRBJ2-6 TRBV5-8 ASSLRDSWASGANVLT
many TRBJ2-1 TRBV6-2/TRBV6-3 ASSGGTGGPYNEQF
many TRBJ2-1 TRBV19 ASSIKGGPPNNEQF
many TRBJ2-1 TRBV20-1 SARDERRFYNEQF
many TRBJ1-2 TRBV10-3 ATLSHSHGYT
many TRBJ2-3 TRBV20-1 SVLLSTDTQY
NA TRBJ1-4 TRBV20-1 SAQQGIRCPTNEKLF
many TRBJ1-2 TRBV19 ASSIAGAGTYGYT
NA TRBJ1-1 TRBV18 ASSPRTVQGGTNTEAF
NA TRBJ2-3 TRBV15 ATSSRGTVITDTQC
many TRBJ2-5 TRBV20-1 SASSGRKETQY
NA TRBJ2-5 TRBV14 ASSRTGLVETQY
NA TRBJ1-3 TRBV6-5 ASSYSKPYSGNTIY
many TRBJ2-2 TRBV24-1 ATSAKRGAGELF
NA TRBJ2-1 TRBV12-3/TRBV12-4 ASSFSLVRGDWREQF
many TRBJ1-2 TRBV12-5 ASGIVYGYT
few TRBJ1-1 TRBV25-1 ASSSQEGGHTATGTEAF
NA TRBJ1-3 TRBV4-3 ASRGADVRDTIY
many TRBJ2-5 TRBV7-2 ASSWLAGLKTQY
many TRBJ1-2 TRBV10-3 AISVRTNYGYT
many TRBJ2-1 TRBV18 ASSPQTGVPYYNEQF
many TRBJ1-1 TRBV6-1 ASSRTMGWGRTEAF
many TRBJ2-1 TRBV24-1 ATSDDSSEQF